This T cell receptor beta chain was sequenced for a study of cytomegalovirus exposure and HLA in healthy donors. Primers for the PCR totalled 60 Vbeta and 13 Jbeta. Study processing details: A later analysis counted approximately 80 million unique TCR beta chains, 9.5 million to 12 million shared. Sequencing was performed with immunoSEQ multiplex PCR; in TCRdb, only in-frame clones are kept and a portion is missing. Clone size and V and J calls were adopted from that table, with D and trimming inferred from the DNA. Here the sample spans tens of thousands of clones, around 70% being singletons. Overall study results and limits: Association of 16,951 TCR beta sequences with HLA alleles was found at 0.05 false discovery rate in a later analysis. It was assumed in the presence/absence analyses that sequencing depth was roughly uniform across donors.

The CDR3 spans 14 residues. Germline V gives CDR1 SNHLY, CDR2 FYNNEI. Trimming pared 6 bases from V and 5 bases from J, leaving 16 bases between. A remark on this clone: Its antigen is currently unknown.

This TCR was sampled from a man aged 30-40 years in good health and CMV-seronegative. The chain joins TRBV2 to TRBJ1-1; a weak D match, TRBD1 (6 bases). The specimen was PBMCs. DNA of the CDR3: TGTGCCAGCAGCCATTCAGGGGTGGATACTGAAGCTTTCTTT. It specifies CASSHSGVDTEAFF.